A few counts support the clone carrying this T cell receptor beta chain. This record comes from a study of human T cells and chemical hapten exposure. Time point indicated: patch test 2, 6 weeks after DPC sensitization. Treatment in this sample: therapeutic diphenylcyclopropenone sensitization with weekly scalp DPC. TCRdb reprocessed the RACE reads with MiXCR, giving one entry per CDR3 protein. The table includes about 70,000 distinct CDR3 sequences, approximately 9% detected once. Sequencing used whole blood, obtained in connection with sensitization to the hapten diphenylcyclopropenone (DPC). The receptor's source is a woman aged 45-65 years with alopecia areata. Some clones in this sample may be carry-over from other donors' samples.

The CDR3 nucleotides read TGTGCCATCAGAGGGACAGAGCCGAATGAGCAGTTCTTC. This encodes CAIRGTEPNEQFF. This chain uses TRBV10-3 with TRBJ2-1; the match to TRBD1 covers 7 bases. Germline assignment: CDR1 ENHRY and CDR2 SYGVKD. This CDR3 has 13 amino acids. J gave up 7 bases and V 6 bases, and 6 bases lay outside the gene matches.